What follows is one TCR beta chain and its context. The entry originates in a study of blood T cell repertoires in COVID-19. Study summary: COVID-19 samples, acute and convalescent, were from the United States, Italy and Spain.

Authors' processing steps: Counts of nucleated cells, estimated from reference gene primer amplification, were obtained. Profiled with immunoSEQ multiplex PCR; TCRdb holds only in-frame clones, not every one. V and J calls and clone size are as listed in that table; D and trimming were resolved from the DNA. The table has fewer than 300,000 clones, over 75% seen once. Sequencing input: peripheral blood. The clonotype originates from a woman aged 25-40 years with acute or convalescent COVID-19.

Here the CDR3 DNA reads TGTGCCAGCAGCAGACCGACAGGGGGCGTGGAGACCCAGTACTTC. Protein product: CASSRPTGGVETQYF. This chain links TRBV5-4 with TRBJ2-5, with 10 positions matching TRBD1. The CDR3 contains 15 residues. Germline CDR1 is SGHNT and CDR2 is YYREEE (reference sequence). V shed 4 bases, J shed 5 bases, and the junction held 8 bases outside the gene matches.